Below, 32 T cell receptor beta chains from the same sample are listed, as sequenced in a study of shared clonotypes between healthy human individuals. Assay: immunoSEQ multiplex PCR; the TCRdb copy retains only in-frame clones and omits some. This repertoire shows around 600,000 clones, about 96% found once; its top ten account for less than 0.065%. The sequenced sample was naive CD4+ T cells sorted from blood. Subset specified: CD45RA+ positively selected. Source of these receptors: a woman aged 25 to 39 in good health.

CDR3 DNA: TGTGCCAGCAGTTTAGCCGGGACTAGCGGGATCTCCTACAATGAGCAGTTCTTC. This translates into CASSLAGTSGISYNEQFF. V gene TRBV28 combines with J gene TRBJ2-1; 13 bases are a match to TRBD2. With 2 bases clipped from V and 0 bases from J, the junction kept 4 bases outside the gene matches. The V gene's germline CDR1 is MDHEN and CDR2 SYDVKM. This CDR3 spans 18 amino acids.

The chain links TRBV6-6 to TRBJ1-5; no clear D gene. Deletions cut 2 bases from V and 5 bases from J, with 4 bases between. This CDR3 comprises 12 residues. Germline V lookup: CDR1 MNHNY, CDR2 SVGAGI (reference sequence). The CDR3, as DNA: TGTGCCAGCAGTTACCCGGATCAGCCCCAGCATTTT. Protein sequence: CASSYPDQPQHF.

This sequence joins TRBV18 and TRBJ1-1; D remains ambiguous. Trimming stripped 4 bases from V and 4 bases from J, with 16 bases between. The CDR3 runs 15 residues. The germline CDR1 and CDR2 sequences are KGHSH and LQKENI. The CDR3 sequence: CASSHGLPSSTEAFF. CDR3 in DNA: TGTGCCAGCTCACACGGCCTCCCCTCTAGCACTGAAGCTTTCTTT.

A word on this clone: At the DNA level, this CDR3 is encoded by other sequences in the same sample as well. The J gene is TRBJ2-7, the V gene TRBV28, with D unclear. Trimming shortened V by 4 bases and J by 2 bases, and 3 bases separated the two germline ends. CDR1 and CDR2 from the germline V gene are MDHEN and SYDVKM. The CDR3 extends over 11 amino acids. In nucleotides, the CDR3 is TGTGCCAGCAGTTCGCCCTACGAGCAGTACTTC. It yields the protein CASSSPYEQYF. Full variable domain (remainder filled in from reference TRBV28 and TRBJ2-7): DVKVTQSSRYLVKRTGEKVFLECVQDMDHENMFWYRQDPGLGLRLIYFSYDVKMKEKGDIPEGYSVSREKKERFSLILESASTNQTSMYLCASSSPYEQYFGPGTRLTVT.

This chain connects TRBV5-4 to TRBJ2-1, with TRBD2 matching 7 bases. This CDR3 spans 16 amino acids. V gave up 2 bases and J gave up 8 bases; unmatched junction bases: 13. The germline CDR1 and CDR2 sequences are SGHNT and YYREEE (reference sequence). Here the CDR3 reads CASSFMAAGVNYEQFF. The CDR3, as DNA: TGTGCCAGCAGCTTTATGGCGGCGGGAGTTAACTATGAGCAGTTCTTC.

The V call is TRBV11-3, the J call TRBJ1-1, with 8 bases identical to TRBD1. Per germline, CDR1 SGHNT and CDR2 YENEEA. The CDR3 totals 16 residues. J was trimmed by 1 base and V by 5 bases; bases with no gene match: 9. DNA of the CDR3: TGTGCCAGCAGCCCGAGAGACAGGGGCACGAACACTGAAGCTTTCTTT. As protein: CASSPRDRGTNTEAFF.

The rearrangement uses TRBV4-2 and TRBJ2-3; D is perhaps TRBD2 (7 bases). The CDR3 runs to 17 residues. Trimming stripped 1 base from V and 0 bases from J, with 14 bases between. In germline, CDR1 is LGHNA, CDR2 YNFKEQ. CDR3 residues: CASSQGVGGGSTDTQYF. DNA of the CDR3: TGTGCCAGCAGCCAAGGGGTAGGGGGAGGGAGCACAGATACGCAGTATTTT.

The chain couples TRBV28 to TRBJ2-2; either TRBD1 or TRBD2 may supply D (5 bases each). The CDR3 runs 13 residues. Germline CDR1 is MDHEN and CDR2 is SYDVKM. V lost 5 bases and J lost 6, with 10 bases in between. The CDR3 sequence: CASSSRESGELFF. The CDR3 DNA reads TGTGCCAGCAGTAGCAGGGAGTCCGGGGAGCTGTTTTTT.

The rearrangement joins TRBV29-1 to TRBJ2-3; a possible D gene is TRBD2 (6 bases). V lost 6 bases to trimming and J lost 4 bases, with 17 bases between them. CDR1 and CDR2 from the germline V gene are SQVTM and ANQGSEA. This CDR3 is 14 amino acids long. CDR3 residues: CSVRSGKAADTQYF. In DNA form, the CDR3 reads TGCAGCGTCCGTAGCGGTAAGGCAGCAGATACGCAGTATTTT.

This chain joins TRBV2 and TRBJ1-5; the match to TRBD1 covers 7 bases. Trimming at V came to 7 bases and at J to 4 bases, leaving 10 bases not matched to a gene. Germline V gene data show CDR1 as SNHLY and CDR2 as FYNNEI. The CDR3 runs to 15 residues. The CDR3 spells CASTDGQAKNQPQHF. The CDR3 DNA reads as TGTGCCAGCACCGACGGACAGGCCAAAAATCAGCCCCAGCATTTT.

The chain carries TRBV6-4 and TRBJ2-5; TRBD2 matches 7 bases. The CDR3 spans 16 residues. J lost 0 bases, V lost 0 bases, and 4 bases had no gene match. Germline values: CDR1 MRHNA, CDR2 SNTAGT. The CDR3 DNA reads as TGTGCCAGCAGTGACTCGGGGACTAAGTACCAAGAGACCCAGTACTTC. Protein product: CASSDSGTKYQETQYF.

This clone was seen just once. The rearrangement uses TRBV9 and TRBJ1-5; D gene unclear. Germline lookup yields CDR1 SGDLS and CDR2 YYNGEE. The CDR3 has 14 residues. Trimming stripped 0 bases from V and 5 bases from J, with 9 bases between. This CDR3 reads CASSVGTEDQPQHF. Written as DNA, the CDR3 is TGTGCCAGCAGCGTAGGAACGGAAGATCAGCCCCAGCATTTT.

V gene TRBV27 combines with J gene TRBJ1-6; no reliable D call. This CDR3 spans 18 amino acids. Germline V CDR1 and CDR2: MNHEY, SMNVEV (reference sequence). V gave up 6 bases and J gave up 7 bases, with 25 bases separating them. CDR3 in amino acids: CASRGGGASLKRNSPLHF. In nucleotides, the CDR3 is TGTGCCAGCAGAGGAGGAGGCGCGTCCCTGAAACGGAATTCACCCCTCCACTTT.

The chain has TRBV6-6 and TRBJ2-1; 13 nucleotides align to TRBD2. This CDR3 has 15 residues. From germline, CDR1 is MNHNY and CDR2 SVGAGI (reference sequence). V trimming: 6 bases; J trimming: 6 bases; junction bases outside the gene matches: 5. For the CDR3, the DNA is TGTGCCAGCAGGGGACTAGCGGGATTGACCAATGAGCAGTTCTTC. The encoded protein is CASRGLAGLTNEQFF.

This rearrangement joins TRBV15 to TRBJ1-6; D call uncertain. This CDR3 has 13 amino acids. CDR1 is LNHNV, CDR2 YYDKDF, per germline (reference sequence). Trimming stripped 0 bases from V and 5 bases from J, with 2 bases between. CDR3 sequence reads: CATSRDNNSPLHF. CDR3 in DNA: TGTGCCACCAGCAGAGATAATAATTCACCCCTCCACTTT.

The V call is TRBV7-9, the J call TRBJ2-1; 9 nucleotides agree with TRBD1. Germline-derived CDR1 and CDR2 are SEHNR and FQNEAQ (reference sequence). The CDR3 is 14 amino acids. Trimming at V came to 5 bases and at J to 7 bases, leaving 6 bases not matched to a gene. This chain's CDR3 is CASSSRDRVNEQFF. The CDR3 DNA reads as TGTGCCAGCAGCAGCCGGGACAGGGTGAATGAGCAGTTCTTC.

The chain has TRBV11-2 and TRBJ2-5, with D perhaps being TRBD1 or TRBD2 (5 bases each). There are 14 residues in the CDR3. V lost 6 bases and J 5 bases, leaving 16 bases between the germline ends. Per germline, CDR1 SGHAT and CDR2 FQNNGV. Here the CDR3 reads CASRGDPGRETQYF. CDR3 sequence (DNA): TGTGCCAGCAGGGGGGACCCTGGACGGGAGACCCAGTACTTC.

The rearrangement joins TRBV5-1 to TRBJ2-1, with 9 bases identical to TRBD2. Germline trimming cut 0 bases from V and 0 bases from J; bases unmatched to any gene: 7. The CDR3 contains 18 residues. Germline CDR1 is SGHRS and CDR2 is YFSETQ. CDR3 nucleotides: TGCGCCAGCAGCTTGGGGGGCAGACTAGCGGCCTCCTACAATGAGCAGTTCTTC. It encodes CASSLGGRLAASYNEQFF.

This clone was recorded only once. V gene TRBV27 combines with J gene TRBJ2-7; TRBD1 might be the D (5 bases). CDR3 length: 15 amino acids. Germline CDR1 is MNHEY and CDR2 is SMNVEV (reference sequence). The ends were cut back, 2 bases at V and 0 bases at J, with 11 bases in the middle. In DNA form, the CDR3 reads TGTGCCAGCAGTTTACAACAGGTGCCCTCCTACGAGCAGTACTTC. Protein: CASSLQQVPSYEQYF.

J is TRBJ2-3 and V is TRBV21-1; the table's D gene call, TRBD1, was not cross checked with the DNA. TRBV21-1 has pseudogene status. The CDR3 is made up of 14 amino acids. CDR3: CASSNRGQPDTQYF. DNA for the CDR3: TGTGCCAGCAGCAACCGGGGACAGCCAGATACGCAGTATTTT.

The chain combines TRBV5-6 with TRBJ2-1, with 11 bases fitting TRBD2. The CDR3 loop spans 18 amino acids. Trimming at V came to 3 bases and at J to 2 bases, leaving 10 bases not matched to a gene. Per the germline V gene, CDR1 is SGHDT and CDR2 is YYEEEE. The CDR3 DNA reads as TGTGCCAGCAGCTGGGGACTTCCGGGACTAGCGGCCTACAATGAGCAGTTCTTC. As protein: CASSWGLPGLAAYNEQFF. Full variable domain (outside the CDR3, taken from reference TRBV5-6 and TRBJ2-1): DAGVTQSPTHLIKTRGQQVTLRCSPKSGHDTVSWYQQALGQGPQFIFQYYEEEERQRGNFPDRFSGHQFPNYSSELNVNALLLGDSALYLCASSWGLPGLAAYNEQFFGPGTRLTVL.

V usage is TRBV4-2 and J usage is TRBJ1-4; the D is unclear. Trimming left V 2 bases short and J 7 bases short, with 11 bases between. The CDR3 runs 14 residues. The germline CDR1 and CDR2 sequences are LGHNA and YNFKEQ. The CDR3 region has the DNA TGTGCCAGCAGCCAACCGAGGTACCCTGAAAAACTGTTTTTT. Residues: CASSQPRYPEKLFF.

The chain links TRBV28 to TRBJ2-7; D possibly uses TRBD1 or TRBD2 (6 bases each). This CDR3 comprises 15 residues. V dropped 3 bases and J dropped 1 base, with 13 bases sitting between them. Per the germline V gene, CDR1 is MDHEN and CDR2 is SYDVKM. CDR3 coding DNA: TGTGCCAGCAGTTTGTCCGGGGGCCGGTCCTACGAGCAGTACTTC. This translates into CASSLSGGRSYEQYF. The full variable domain, completed using reference TRBV28 and TRBJ2-7, is DVKVTQSSRYLVKRTGEKVFLECVQDMDHENMFWYRQDPGLGLRLIYFSYDVKMKEKGDIPEGYSVSREKKERFSLILESASTNQTSMYLCASSLSGGRSYEQYFGPGTRLTVT.

This sequence joins TRBV5-1 and TRBJ2-1, with 8 bases identical to TRBD1. With 4 bases clipped from V and 9 bases from J, the junction kept 12 bases outside the gene matches. The CDR3 is 15 residues long. Germline lookup yields CDR1 SGHRS and CDR2 YFSETQ. The CDR3: CASSNPGQVQGEQFF. The DNA for the CDR3 is TGCGCCAGCAGCAATCCGGGACAGGTGCAGGGTGAGCAGTTCTTC. Supplemented by reference TRBV5-1 and TRBJ2-1, the full variable domain reads KAGVTQTPRYLIKTRGQQVTLSCSPISGHRSVSWYQQTPGQGLQFLFEYFSETQRNKGNFPGRFSGRQFSNSRSEMNVSTLELGDSALYLCASSNPGQVQGEQFFGPGTRLTVL.

The chain links TRBV10-2 to TRBJ2-6; TRBD2 aligns across 8 bases. In germline, CDR1 is WSHSY, CDR2 SAAADI. The CDR3 runs to 18 residues. Trimming at V came to 2 bases and at J to 0 bases, leaving 6 bases not matched to a gene. The CDR3 is CASSEMTGGNSGANVLTF. CDR3 nucleotides: TGCGCCAGCAGTGAGATGACGGGAGGGAACTCTGGGGCCAACGTCCTGACTTTC.

J is TRBJ1-1 and V is TRBV2; D unclear. Germline V lookup: CDR1 SNHLY, CDR2 FYNNEI. The CDR3 covers 14 residues. Trimming removed 8 bases at V and 0 bases at J, with 13 bases between. CDR3 bases: TGTGCCAGCTCTCTCTCAGGAGTGAACACTGAAGCTTTCTTT. Translation gives CASSLSGVNTEAFF.

This clone showed up just once. The chain joins TRBV11-2 to TRBJ2-7, with TRBD1 as a possible D gene (5 bases). The V gene's germline CDR1 is SGHAT and CDR2 FQNNGV. V dropped 0 bases and J dropped 2 bases, with 11 bases sitting between them. There are 15 residues in the CDR3. CDR3 amino acids: CASSLERGGTYEQYF. The CDR3 DNA is TGTGCCAGCAGCTTAGAAAGGGGTGGCACCTACGAGCAGTACTTC.

The rearrangement uses TRBV13 and TRBJ2-7; TRBD2 agrees at 8 bases. Germline V gene data show CDR1 as PRHDT and CDR2 as FYEKMQ (reference sequence). CDR3 size: 14 residues. Germline trimming cut 6 bases from V and 0 bases from J; bases unmatched to any gene: 4. The CDR3 nucleotides are TGTGCCAGCAGTTGGACTAGCCGCTCCTACGAGCAGTACTTC. Translating gives CASSWTSRSYEQYF.

The chain couples TRBV18 to TRBJ1-2; 10 nucleotides line up with TRBD1. Germline trimming cut 0 bases from V and 3 bases from J; bases unmatched to any gene: 7. This CDR3 comprises 17 residues. CDR1 KGHSH and CDR2 LQKENI come from the germline V gene. In nucleotides, the CDR3 is TGTGCCAGCTCACCACCCCTGACAGGGGGCGCGGACTATGGCTACACCTTC. As protein: CASSPPLTGGADYGYTF.

The V and J genes are TRBV28 and TRBJ1-5, with D tentatively TRBD1 (5 bases). Germline-derived CDR1 and CDR2 are MDHEN and SYDVKM. V lost 3 bases and J 6 bases, leaving 12 bases between the germline ends. The CDR3 contains 14 residues. CDR3 sequence (DNA): TGTGCCAGCAGTTTTCAGGGAGGGACTCAGCCCCAGCATTTT. The encoded protein is CASSFQGGTQPQHF.

This clone was counted once. The chain recombines TRBV18 with TRBJ2-5; D unclear. CDR3 length: 12 residues. Trimming removed 3 bases at V and 3 bases at J, with 5 bases between. Germline values: CDR1 KGHSH, CDR2 LQKENI. The CDR3 DNA reads as TGTGCCAGCTCACCGGTGAAAGAGACCCAGTACTTC. This translates into CASSPVKETQYF. Full variable domain (outside the CDR3, taken from reference TRBV18 and TRBJ2-5): NAGVMQNPRHLVRRRGQEARLRCSPMKGHSHVYWYRQLPEEGLKFMVYLQKENIIDESGMPKERFSAEFPKEGPSILRIQQVVRGDSAAYFCASSPVKETQYFGPGTRLLVL.

The chain employs TRBV11-1 and TRBJ2-5; D not certain. The J call is in doubt because the DNA end fits TRBJ2-7 better. This CDR3 is 15 amino acids long. CDR1 and CDR2 from the germline V gene are SGHAT and FQDESV (reference sequence). DNA of the CDR3: TGTGCCAGCAGCTTCCGGATGGGCTCCTCCTACGAGCAGTACTTC. Translating it yields CASSFRMGSSYEQYF.